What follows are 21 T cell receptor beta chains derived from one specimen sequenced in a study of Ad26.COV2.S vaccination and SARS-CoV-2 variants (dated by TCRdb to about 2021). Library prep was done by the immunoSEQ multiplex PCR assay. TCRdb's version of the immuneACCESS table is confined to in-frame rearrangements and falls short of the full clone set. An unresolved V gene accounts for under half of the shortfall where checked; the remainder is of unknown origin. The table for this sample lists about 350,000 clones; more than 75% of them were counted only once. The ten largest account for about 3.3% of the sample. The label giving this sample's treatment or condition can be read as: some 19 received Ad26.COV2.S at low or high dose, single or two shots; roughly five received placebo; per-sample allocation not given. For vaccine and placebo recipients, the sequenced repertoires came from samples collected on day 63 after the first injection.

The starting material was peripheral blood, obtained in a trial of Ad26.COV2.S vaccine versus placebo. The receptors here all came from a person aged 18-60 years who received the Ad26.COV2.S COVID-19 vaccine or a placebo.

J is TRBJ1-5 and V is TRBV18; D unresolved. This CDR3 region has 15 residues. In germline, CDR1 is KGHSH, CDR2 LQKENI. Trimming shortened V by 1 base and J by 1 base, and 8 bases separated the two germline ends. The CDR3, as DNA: TGTGCCAGCTCACCACGGGTTATAAGCAATCAGCCCCAGCATTTT. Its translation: CASSPRVISNQPQHF.

The CDR3 sequence: CASSFDDERYEQYF. The CDR3, as DNA: TGTGCCAGCAGCTTCGACGATGAGCGCTACGAGCAGTACTTC. The chain uses TRBV7-6 and TRBJ2-7; no definite D call. The germline gives CDR1 SGHVS, CDR2 FNYEAQ. The V and J ends lost 3 bases and 3 bases respectively, with 12 bases between them. The CDR3 is 14 residues long. Based on the CDR3 plus reference TRBV7-6 and TRBJ2-7, the full variable domain is GAGVSQSPRYKVTKRGQDVALRCDPISGHVSLYWYRQALGQGPEFLTYFNYEAQQDKSGLPNDRFSAERPEGSISTLTIQRTEQRDSAMYRCASSFDDERYEQYFGPGTRLTVT.

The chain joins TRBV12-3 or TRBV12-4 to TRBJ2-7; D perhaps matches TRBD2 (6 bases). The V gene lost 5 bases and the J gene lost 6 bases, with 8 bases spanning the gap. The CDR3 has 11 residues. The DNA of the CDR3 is TGTGCCAGCAGTGGGGGGATCGAGCAGTACTTC. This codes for CASSGGIEQYF.

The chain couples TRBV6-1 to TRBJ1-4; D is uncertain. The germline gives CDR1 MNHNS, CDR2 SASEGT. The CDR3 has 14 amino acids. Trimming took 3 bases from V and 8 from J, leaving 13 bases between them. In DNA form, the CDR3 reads TGTGCCAGCAGTGAGAGGGTTAATCGCGAAAAACTGTTTTTT. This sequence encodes CASSERVNREKLFF.

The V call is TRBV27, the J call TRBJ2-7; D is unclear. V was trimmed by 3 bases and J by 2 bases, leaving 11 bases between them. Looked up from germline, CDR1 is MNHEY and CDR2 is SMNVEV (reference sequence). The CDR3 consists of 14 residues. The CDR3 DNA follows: TGTGCCAGCAGTTTCGTGGCATACCCCTACGAGCAGTACTTC. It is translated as CASSFVAYPYEQYF.

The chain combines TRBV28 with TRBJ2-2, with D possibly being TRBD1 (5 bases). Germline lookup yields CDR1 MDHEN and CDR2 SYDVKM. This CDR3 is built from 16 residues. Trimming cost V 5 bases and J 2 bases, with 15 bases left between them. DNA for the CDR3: TGTGCCAGCAGTACCACAGGAGTTGGTAACACCGGGGAGCTGTTTTTT. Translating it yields CASSTTGVGNTGELFF.

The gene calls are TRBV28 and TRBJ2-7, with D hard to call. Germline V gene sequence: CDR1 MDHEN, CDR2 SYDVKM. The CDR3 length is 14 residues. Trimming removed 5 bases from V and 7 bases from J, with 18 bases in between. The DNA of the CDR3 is TGTGCCAGCAGTCCAGTGGTAGGGCCCCCTGAGCAGTACTTC. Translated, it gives CASSPVVGPPEQYF.

CDR3 sequence: CASSIGTSGPRGIYNEQFF. DNA for the CDR3: TGTGCCAGTAGTATCGGGACTAGCGGACCGAGAGGGATCTACAATGAGCAGTTCTTC. V gene TRBV19 combines with J gene TRBJ2-1; 11 bases are a match to TRBD2. The CDR3 contains 19 residues. Unmatched junction bases numbered 13, after V lost 3 bases and J lost 3 bases. Germline CDR1 is LNHDA and CDR2 is SQIVND (reference sequence).

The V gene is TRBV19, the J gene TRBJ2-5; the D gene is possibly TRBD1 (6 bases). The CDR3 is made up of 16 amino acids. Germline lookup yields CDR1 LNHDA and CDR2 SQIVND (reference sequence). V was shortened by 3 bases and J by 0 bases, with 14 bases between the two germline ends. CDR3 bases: TGTGCCAGTAGTATGCGTCCCAGGGGAAACCAAGAGACCCAGTACTTC. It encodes CASSMRPRGNQETQYF.

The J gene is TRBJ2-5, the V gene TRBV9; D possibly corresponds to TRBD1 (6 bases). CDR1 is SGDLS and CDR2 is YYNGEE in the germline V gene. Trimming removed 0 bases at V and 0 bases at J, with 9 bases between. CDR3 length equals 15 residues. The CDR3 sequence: CASSVAWTDQETQYF. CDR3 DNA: TGTGCCAGCAGCGTAGCTTGGACAGACCAAGAGACCCAGTACTTC.

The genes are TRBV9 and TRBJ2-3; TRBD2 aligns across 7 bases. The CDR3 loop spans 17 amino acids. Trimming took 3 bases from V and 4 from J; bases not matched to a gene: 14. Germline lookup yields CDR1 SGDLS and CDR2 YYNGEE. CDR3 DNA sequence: TGTGCCAGCAGCGCCCTGATGCGGGAGATTAACGCAGATACGCAGTATTTT. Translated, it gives CASSALMREINADTQYF.

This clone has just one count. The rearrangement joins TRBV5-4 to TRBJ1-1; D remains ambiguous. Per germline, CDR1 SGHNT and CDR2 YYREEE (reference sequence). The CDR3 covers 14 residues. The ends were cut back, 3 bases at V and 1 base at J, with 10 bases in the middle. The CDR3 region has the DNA TGTGCCAGCAGCTCTGAATTTGGGAACACTGAAGCTTTCTTT. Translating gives CASSSEFGNTEAFF.

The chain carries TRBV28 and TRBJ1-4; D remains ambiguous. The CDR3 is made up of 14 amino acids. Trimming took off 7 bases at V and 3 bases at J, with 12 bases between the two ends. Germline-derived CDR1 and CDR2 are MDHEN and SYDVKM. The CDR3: CASISPGSNEKLFF. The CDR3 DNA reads TGTGCCAGCATCTCCCCAGGTTCTAATGAAAAACTGTTTTTT. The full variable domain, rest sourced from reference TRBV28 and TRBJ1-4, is DVKVTQSSRYLVKRTGEKVFLECVQDMDHENMFWYRQDPGLGLRLIYFSYDVKMKEKGDIPEGYSVSREKKERFSLILESASTNQTSMYLCASISPGSNEKLFFGSGTQLSVL.

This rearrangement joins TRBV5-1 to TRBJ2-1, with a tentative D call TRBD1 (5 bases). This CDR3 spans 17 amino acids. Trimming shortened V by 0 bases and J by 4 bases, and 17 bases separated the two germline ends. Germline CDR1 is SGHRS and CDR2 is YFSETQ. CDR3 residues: CASSLEVPGLVYNEQFF. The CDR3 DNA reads TGCGCCAGCAGCTTGGAGGTTCCAGGGTTAGTATACAATGAGCAGTTCTTC.

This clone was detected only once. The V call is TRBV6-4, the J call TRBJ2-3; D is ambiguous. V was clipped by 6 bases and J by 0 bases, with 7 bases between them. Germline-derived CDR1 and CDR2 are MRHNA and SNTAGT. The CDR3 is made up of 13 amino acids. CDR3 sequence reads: CASRRASTDTQYF. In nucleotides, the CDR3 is TGTGCCAGCAGACGAGCTAGCACAGATACGCAGTATTTT.

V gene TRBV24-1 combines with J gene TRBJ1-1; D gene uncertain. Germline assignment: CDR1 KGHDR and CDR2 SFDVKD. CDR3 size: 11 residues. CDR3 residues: CVRRWGTEAFF. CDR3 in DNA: TGTGTACGCCGTTGGGGCACTGAAGCTTTCTTT.

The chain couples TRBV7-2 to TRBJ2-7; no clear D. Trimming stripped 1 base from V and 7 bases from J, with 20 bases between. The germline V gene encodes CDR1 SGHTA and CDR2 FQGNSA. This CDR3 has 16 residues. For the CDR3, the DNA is TGTGCCAGCAGCTTAGATACGACTGGCATAAAAAAGGAGCAGTACTTC. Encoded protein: CASSLDTTGIKKEQYF.

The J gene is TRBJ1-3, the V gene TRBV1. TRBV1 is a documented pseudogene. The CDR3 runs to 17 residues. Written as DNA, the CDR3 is TGCACCAGCAGCCAAATAATAGGGAGAATCTTTGGAAACACCATATATTTT. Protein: CTSSQIIGRIFGNTIYF.

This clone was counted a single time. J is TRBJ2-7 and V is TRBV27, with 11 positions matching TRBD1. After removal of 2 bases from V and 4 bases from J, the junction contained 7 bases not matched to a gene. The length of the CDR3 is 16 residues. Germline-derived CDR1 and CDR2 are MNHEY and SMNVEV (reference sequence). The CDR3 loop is CASSLGRTGGFYEQYF. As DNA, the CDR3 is TGTGCCAGCAGTTTAGGTAGGACAGGGGGCTTTTACGAGCAGTACTTC.

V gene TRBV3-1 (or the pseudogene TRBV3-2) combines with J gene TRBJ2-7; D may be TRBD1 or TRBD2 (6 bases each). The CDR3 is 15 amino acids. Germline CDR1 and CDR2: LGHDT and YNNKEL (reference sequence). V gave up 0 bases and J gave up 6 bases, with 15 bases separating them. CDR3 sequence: CASSQDRGARGEQYF. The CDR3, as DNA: TGTGCCAGCAGCCAAGATAGGGGGGCACGAGGCGAGCAGTACTTC.

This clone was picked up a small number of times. In DNA form, the CDR3 reads TGCGCCAGCTCATGGGGTATATACACAGATACGCAGTATTTT. It specifies CASSWGIYTDTQYF. The chain carries TRBV5-1 and TRBJ2-3, with no clear D. V was shortened by 7 bases and J by 2 bases, with 14 bases between the two germline ends. CDR1 SGHRS and CDR2 YFSETQ come from the germline V gene. The CDR3 runs 14 residues.